This passage covers 6 T cell receptor beta chains from one sample sequenced in a study of cytomegalovirus exposure and HLA in healthy donors. The PCR used 60 Vbeta and 13 Jbeta primers. TCRdb's table, derived via immunoSEQ multiplex PCR, lists solely in-frame clones and lacks some. This sample has about 150,000 clones; over 75% occur once, and the top ten carry around 6.1%. The sequencing sample was made of PBMCs. The receptors derive from a man in his thirties or forties in good health and CMV-seropositive.

The chain combines TRBV28 with TRBJ1-6, with unresolved D. Germline V gene lookup returns CDR1 MDHEN and CDR2 SYDVKM. CDR3 length: 13 residues. V was trimmed by 4 bases and J by 8 bases, leaving 9 bases between them. For the CDR3, the DNA is TGTGCCAGCAGTTCTACGATAGATTCACCCCTCCACTTT. Its protein is CASSSTIDSPLHF.

The chain combines TRBV6-5 with TRBJ2-3, with D possibly being TRBD2 (5 bases). The ends were cut back, 0 bases at V and 2 bases at J, with 12 bases in the middle. Germline V gene lookup returns CDR1 MNHEY and CDR2 SVGAGI. The CDR3 has 16 amino acids. The CDR3 DNA sequence: TGTGCCAGCAGTTACTCGGTCGCTAGCTTCACAGATACGCAGTATTTT. Translating gives CASSYSVASFTDTQYF.

This chain links TRBV7-8 with TRBJ2-2, with TRBD1 matching 7 bases. V was pared by 4 bases and J by 3 bases, with 5 bases of the junction left unmatched. Per the germline V gene, CDR1 is SGHVS and CDR2 is FQNEAQ. The length of the CDR3 is 15 residues. The CDR3 loop is CASSSGTVHTGELFF. The CDR3 DNA sequence: TGTGCCAGCAGCTCAGGGACAGTGCACACCGGGGAGCTGTTTTTT.

This chain connects TRBV19 to TRBJ1-2; D is ambiguous. V was trimmed by 6 bases and J by 4 bases, leaving 6 bases between them. Germline V gene lookup returns CDR1 LNHDA and CDR2 SQIVND (reference sequence). The CDR3 is 11 residues long. CDR3 amino acids: CASREIYGYTF. The CDR3 bases are TGTGCCAGTAGGGAGATCTATGGCTACACCTTC.

In its sample, this clone was seen a few times. The chain joins TRBV5-6 to TRBJ1-6; 7 bases are shared with TRBD1. This CDR3 contains 15 residues. V trimming: 2 bases; J trimming: 9 bases; junction bases outside the gene matches: 8. From germline, CDR1 is SGHDT and CDR2 YYEEEE. The CDR3 DNA sequence: TGTGCCAGCAGCTTAACCGACAGGGCAAGTTCACCCCTCCACTTT. Translation: CASSLTDRASSPLHF.

J is TRBJ1-5 and V is TRBV12-5; 8 positions agree with TRBD1. After removal of 5 bases from V and 0 bases from J, the junction contained 6 bases not matched to a gene. CDR1 and CDR2 from the germline V gene are LGHNT and FRNRAP. The CDR3 loop spans 16 amino acids. The DNA for the CDR3 is TGTGCTAGTGGTATAGGACAGGGAAATAGCAATCAGCCCCAGCATTTT. Translating gives CASGIGQGNSNQPQHF. Together with reference TRBV12-5 and TRBJ1-5, the CDR3 gives the full variable domain: DARVTQTPRHKVTEMGQEVTMRCQPILGHNTVFWYRQTMMQGLELLAYFRNRAPLDDSGMPKDRFSAEMPDATLATLKIQPSEPRDSAVYFCASGIGQGNSNQPQHFGDGTRLSIL.